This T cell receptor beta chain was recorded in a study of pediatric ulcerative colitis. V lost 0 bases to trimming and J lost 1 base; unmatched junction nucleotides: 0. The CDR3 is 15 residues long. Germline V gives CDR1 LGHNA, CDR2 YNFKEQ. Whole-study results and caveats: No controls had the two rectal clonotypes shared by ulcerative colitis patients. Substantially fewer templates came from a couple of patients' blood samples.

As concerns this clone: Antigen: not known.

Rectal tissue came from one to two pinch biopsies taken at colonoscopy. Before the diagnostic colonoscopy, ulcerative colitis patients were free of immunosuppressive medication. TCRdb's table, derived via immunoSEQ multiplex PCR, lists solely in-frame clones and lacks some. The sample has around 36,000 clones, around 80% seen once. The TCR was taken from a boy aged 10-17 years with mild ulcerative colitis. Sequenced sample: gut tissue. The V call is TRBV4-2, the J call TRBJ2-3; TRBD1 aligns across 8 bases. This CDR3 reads CASSQEGQGTDTQYF. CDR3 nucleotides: TGTGCCAGCAGCCAAGAGGGACAGGGCACAGATACGCAGTATTTT.